Here is one T cell receptor (beta chain) with its context. The sample belongs to a study of blood T cell repertoires in COVID-19. Overall study: Sources were T cells, B-cell-depleted T cells, or PBMCs; the material itself was cDNA or gDNA.

The germline V gene encodes CDR1 MNHEY and CDR2 SMNVEV (reference sequence). The V and J ends lost 2 bases and 3 bases respectively, with 8 bases between them. This CDR3 region has 13 residues. As handled by the study authors: Amplified reference gene primers provided the basis for estimating nucleated cell counts. Clones were sequenced by immunoSEQ multiplex PCR, and TCRdb holds only the in-frame ones, with some missing. The D gene and trimming were derived from the DNA, and the V and J assignments and clone size from that table. The table includes some 120,000 clones, roughly 90% detected once. The source is a man aged 45-60 years with acute or convalescent COVID-19. The chain has TRBV27 and TRBJ2-7; D is undetermined. Sequenced input: peripheral blood. The CDR3 loop is CASSLGLIYEQYF. DNA for the CDR3: TGTGCCAGCAGTTTAGGCCTTATCTACGAGCAGTACTTC.